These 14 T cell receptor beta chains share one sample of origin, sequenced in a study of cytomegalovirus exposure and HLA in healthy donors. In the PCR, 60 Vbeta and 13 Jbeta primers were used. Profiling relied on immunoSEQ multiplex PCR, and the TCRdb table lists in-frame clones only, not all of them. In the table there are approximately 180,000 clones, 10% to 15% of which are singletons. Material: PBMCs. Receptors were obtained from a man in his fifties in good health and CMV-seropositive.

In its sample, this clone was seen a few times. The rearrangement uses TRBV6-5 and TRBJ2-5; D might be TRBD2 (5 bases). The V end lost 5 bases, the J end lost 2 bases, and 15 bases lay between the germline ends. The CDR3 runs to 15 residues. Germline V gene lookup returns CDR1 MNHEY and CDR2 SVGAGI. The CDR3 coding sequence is TGTGCCAGCAGTACCCCCCGACGGGAACAAGAGACCCAGTACTTC. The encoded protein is CASSTPRREQETQYF.

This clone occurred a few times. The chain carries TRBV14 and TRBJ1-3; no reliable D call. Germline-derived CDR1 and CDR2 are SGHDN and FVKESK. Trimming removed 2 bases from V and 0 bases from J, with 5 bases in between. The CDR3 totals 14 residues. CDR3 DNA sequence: TGTGCCAGCAGCCAACGAGGCTCTGGAAACACCATATATTTT. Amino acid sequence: CASSQRGSGNTIYF.

The DNA for the CDR3 is TGTGCCTGGAGGAAAGCGGGGTCCACAGATACGCAGTATTTT. Amino acids: CAWRKAGSTDTQYF. This chain links TRBV30 with TRBJ2-3; TRBD2 agrees at 7 bases. Trimming cost V 3 bases and J 2 bases; bases outside gene matches: 5. Germline V lookup: CDR1 GTSNPN, CDR2 SVGIG (reference sequence). CDR3 length equals 14 residues.

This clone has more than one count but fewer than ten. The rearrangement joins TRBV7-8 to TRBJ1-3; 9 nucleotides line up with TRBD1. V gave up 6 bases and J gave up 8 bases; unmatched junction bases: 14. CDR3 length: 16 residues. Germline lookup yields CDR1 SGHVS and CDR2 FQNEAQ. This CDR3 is CASSFVPGQGPDTIYF. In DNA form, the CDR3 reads TGTGCCAGCAGTTTCGTTCCGGGACAGGGCCCGGACACCATATATTTT.

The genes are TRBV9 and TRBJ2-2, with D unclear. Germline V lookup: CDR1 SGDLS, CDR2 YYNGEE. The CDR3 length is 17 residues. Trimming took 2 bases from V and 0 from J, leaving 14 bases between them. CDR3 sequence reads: CASSVLTVPTNTGELFF. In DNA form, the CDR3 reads TGTGCCAGCAGCGTCCTGACTGTCCCCACGAACACCGGGGAGCTGTTTTTT.

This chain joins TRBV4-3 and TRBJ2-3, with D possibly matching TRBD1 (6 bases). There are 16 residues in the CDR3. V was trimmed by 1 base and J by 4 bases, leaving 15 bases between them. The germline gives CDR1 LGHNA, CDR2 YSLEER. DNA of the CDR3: TGCGCCAGCAGCCAAGCGGGTACAGGGAGCGCAGATACGCAGTATTTT. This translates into CASSQAGTGSADTQYF.

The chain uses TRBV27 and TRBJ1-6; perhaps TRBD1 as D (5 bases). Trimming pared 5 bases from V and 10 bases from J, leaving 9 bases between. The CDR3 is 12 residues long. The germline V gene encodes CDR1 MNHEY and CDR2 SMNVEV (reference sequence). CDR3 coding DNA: TGTGCCAGCAGTCTCCGGGGGTCACCCCTCCACTTT. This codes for CASSLRGSPLHF.

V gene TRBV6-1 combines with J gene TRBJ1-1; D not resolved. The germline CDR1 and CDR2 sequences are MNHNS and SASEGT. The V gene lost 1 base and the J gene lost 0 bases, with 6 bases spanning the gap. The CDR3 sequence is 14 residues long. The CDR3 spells CASSEGQMNTEAFF. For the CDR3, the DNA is TGTGCCAGCAGTGAAGGGCAGATGAACACTGAAGCTTTCTTT.

The CDR3 sequence: CASSVEWRPGDEQFF. The CDR3 DNA sequence: TGTGCCAGCAGCGTAGAATGGCGGCCCGGGGATGAGCAGTTCTTC. The chain is built from TRBV9 and TRBJ2-1; a weak D match, TRBD2 (5 bases). V lost 0 bases, J lost 8 bases, and 15 bases lay in between. The germline V gene has CDR1 SGDLS and CDR2 YYNGEE. This CDR3 spans 15 amino acids.

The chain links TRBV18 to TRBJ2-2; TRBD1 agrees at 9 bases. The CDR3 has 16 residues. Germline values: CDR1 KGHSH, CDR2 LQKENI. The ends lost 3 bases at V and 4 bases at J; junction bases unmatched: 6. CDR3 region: CASSPEGQGGTGELFF. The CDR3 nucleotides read TGTGCCAGCTCACCCGAGGGACAGGGAGGCACCGGGGAGCTGTTTTTT.

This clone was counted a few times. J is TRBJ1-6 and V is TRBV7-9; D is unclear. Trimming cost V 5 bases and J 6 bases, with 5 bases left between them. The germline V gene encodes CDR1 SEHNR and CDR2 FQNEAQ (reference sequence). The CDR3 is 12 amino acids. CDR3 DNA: TGTGCCAGCAGCCCCTCTAATTCACCCCTCCACTTT. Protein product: CASSPSNSPLHF.

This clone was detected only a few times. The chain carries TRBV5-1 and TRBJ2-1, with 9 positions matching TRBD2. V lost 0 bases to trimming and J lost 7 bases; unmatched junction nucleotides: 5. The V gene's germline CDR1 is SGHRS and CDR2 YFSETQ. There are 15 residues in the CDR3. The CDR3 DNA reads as TGCGCCAGCAGCTTGGTGACTAGCGGTGGAAATGAGCAGTTCTTC. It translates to CASSLVTSGGNEQFF.

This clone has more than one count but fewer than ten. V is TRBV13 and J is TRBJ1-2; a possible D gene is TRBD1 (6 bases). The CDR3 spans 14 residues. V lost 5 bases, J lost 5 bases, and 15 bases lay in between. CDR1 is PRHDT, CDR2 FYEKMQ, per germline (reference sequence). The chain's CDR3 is CASSPRQALYGYTF. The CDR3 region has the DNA TGTGCCAGCAGCCCTAGACAGGCTTTATATGGCTACACCTTC.

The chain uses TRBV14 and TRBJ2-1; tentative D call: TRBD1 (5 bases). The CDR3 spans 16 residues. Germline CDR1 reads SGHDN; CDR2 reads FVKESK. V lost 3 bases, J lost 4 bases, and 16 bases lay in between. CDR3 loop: CASSQLDSYSYNEQFF. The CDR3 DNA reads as TGTGCCAGCAGCCAGCTAGACAGTTACTCTTACAATGAGCAGTTCTTC.